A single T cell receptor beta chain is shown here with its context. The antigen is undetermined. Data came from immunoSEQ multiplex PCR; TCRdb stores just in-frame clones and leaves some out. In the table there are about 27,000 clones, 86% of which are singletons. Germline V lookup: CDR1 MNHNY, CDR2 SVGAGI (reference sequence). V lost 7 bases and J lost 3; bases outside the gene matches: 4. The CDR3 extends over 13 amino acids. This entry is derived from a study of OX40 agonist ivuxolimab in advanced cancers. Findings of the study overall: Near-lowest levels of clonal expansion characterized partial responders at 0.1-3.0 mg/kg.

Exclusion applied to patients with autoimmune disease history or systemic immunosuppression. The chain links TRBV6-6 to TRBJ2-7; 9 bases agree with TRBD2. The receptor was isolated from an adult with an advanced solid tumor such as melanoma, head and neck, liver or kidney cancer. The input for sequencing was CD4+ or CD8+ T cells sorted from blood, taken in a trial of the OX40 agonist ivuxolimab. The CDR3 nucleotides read TGTGCCAGCATCAGCGGGGGGAGCTACGAGCAGTACTTC. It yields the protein CASISGGSYEQYF.